This TCR beta chain was captured in a study of Tregs in tolerant kidney transplant recipients. For the study at large: Sorting of CD4+CD25+CD127- cells followed 3-day belatacept mixed lymphocyte reactions, sometimes with roughly 5-day graft donor restimulation.

The sample holds one count of this clone. Its antigen remains unidentified. The CDR3 contains 16 residues. Trimming at V came to 1 base and at J to 10 bases, leaving 12 bases not matched to a gene. Germline CDR1 reads SSHAT; CDR2 reads FNYEAQ (reference sequence). Some clones are missing from TCRdb's copy, which holds only in-frame ones; the method was immunoSEQ multiplex PCR. Among approximately 41,000 clones listed, roughly 95% were seen once. Study findings and constraints: Validation in larger populations is needed because few patients were studied.

This TCR came from a human donor in good health. The chain couples TRBV7-7 to TRBJ2-1; 8 bases align to TRBD2. Material: Tregs from blood cultured with allogeneic cells. The CDR3 bases are TGTGCCAGCAGCTTAGGTCCCGCGGGAGGAGGGTCAGAGCAGTTCTTC. This sequence encodes CASSLGPAGGGSEQFF.